One T cell receptor beta chain is described in this entry. The study ran its PCR with 60 Vbeta and 13 Jbeta primers. This table comes from immunoSEQ multiplex PCR, and its TCRdb copy is limited to in-frame clones, with some not included. The sample holds some 150,000 clones, 70% to 85% seen once. CDR1 and CDR2 (germline): LNHDA, SQIVND (reference sequence). This CDR3 spans 14 amino acids. Trimming cost V 3 bases and J 10 bases; bases outside gene matches: 11. The sample is drawn from a study of cytomegalovirus exposure and HLA in healthy donors. This TCR came from a male donor in good health and CMV-seronegative. The V and J genes are TRBV19 and TRBJ1-1; 7 nucleotides align to TRBD1. Material: PBMCs. The CDR3 spells CASSMAPGTARAFF. The CDR3 nucleotides read TGTGCCAGTAGTATGGCCCCCGGGACAGCAAGAGCTTTCTTT.